A single TCR beta chain is shown here with its context. The data belong to a study of blood T cell repertoires in COVID-19. Assay used: immunoSEQ multiplex PCR; TCRdb lists only in-frame clones, some missing. In the table there are approximately 140,000 clones, about nine tenths of which are singletons. The CDR3 consists of 15 residues. Germline values: CDR1 MGHRA, CDR2 YSYEKL. With V trimmed by 3 bases and J by 1 base, 3 bases remained unmatched. The clonotype originates from a man older than 75 with acute or convalescent COVID-19. The V and J genes are TRBV4-1 and TRBJ1-3, with 7 bases identical to TRBD1. Sequenced sample: peripheral blood. Here the CDR3 DNA reads TGCGCCAGCAGCCATGACAGGGCTTCTGGAAACACCATATATTTT. It is translated as CASSHDRASGNTIYF.